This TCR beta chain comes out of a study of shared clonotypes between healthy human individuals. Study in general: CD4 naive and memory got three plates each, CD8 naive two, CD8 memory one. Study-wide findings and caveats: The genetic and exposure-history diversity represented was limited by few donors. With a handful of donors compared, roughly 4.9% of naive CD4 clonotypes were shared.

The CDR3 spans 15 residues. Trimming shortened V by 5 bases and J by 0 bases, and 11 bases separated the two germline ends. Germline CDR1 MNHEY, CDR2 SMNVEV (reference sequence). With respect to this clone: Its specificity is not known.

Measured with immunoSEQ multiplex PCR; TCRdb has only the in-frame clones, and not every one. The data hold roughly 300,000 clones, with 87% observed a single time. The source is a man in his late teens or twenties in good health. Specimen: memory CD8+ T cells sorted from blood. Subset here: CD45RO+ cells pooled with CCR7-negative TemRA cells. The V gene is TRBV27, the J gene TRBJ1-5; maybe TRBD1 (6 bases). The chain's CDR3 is CASSPGQYSNQPQHF. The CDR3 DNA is TGTGCCAGCAGTCCAGGACAGTATAGCAATCAGCCCCAGCATTTT.